These 8 T cell receptor beta chains came from one sample sequenced in a study of cytomegalovirus exposure and HLA in healthy donors. Use of 60 Vbeta and 13 Jbeta primers characterized the PCR. Some clones are missing from TCRdb's copy, which holds only in-frame ones; the method was immunoSEQ multiplex PCR. The profile shows 100,000 to 150,000 clones, 70% to 85% of them singletons. The sequenced material came from PBMCs. Source of these receptors: a woman aged 50 to 60 in good health and CMV-seronegative.

The chain links TRBV21-1 to TRBJ1-2. TRBV21-1 is an annotated pseudogene. The CDR3 loop spans 13 amino acids. The CDR3: CASSIEGLRGYTF. The DNA for the CDR3 is TGTGCCAGCAGCATCGAGGGTTTAAGGGGCTACACCTTC.

This clone appeared a few times. The genes are TRBV27 and TRBJ2-5, with 8 nucleotides matching TRBD2. V lost 4 bases, J lost 5 bases, and 15 bases stayed unmatched. The CDR3 length is 17 residues. The germline V gene encodes CDR1 MNHEY and CDR2 SMNVEV (reference sequence). CDR3 bases: TGTGCCAGCAGTTCTTCCCCCCTTCAAGCGGGAGTGGAGACCCAGTACTTC. This gives the protein CASSSSPLQAGVETQYF.

The V call is TRBV25-1, the J call TRBJ2-7; D unclear. The V and J ends lost 2 bases and 0 bases respectively, with 14 bases between them. CDR1 is MGHDK, CDR2 SYGVNS, per germline. This CDR3 has 16 residues. CDR3 sequence (DNA): TGTGCCAGCAGTGAAGAAGGAGTTTTAGACTCCTACGAGCAGTACTTC. This gives the protein CASSEEGVLDSYEQYF.

The rearrangement uses TRBV19 and TRBJ2-2, with 7 positions matching TRBD2. J gave up 7 bases and V 1 base, and 0 bases lay outside the gene matches. The CDR3 spans 13 residues. Per germline, CDR1 LNHDA and CDR2 SQIVND (reference sequence). The CDR3 DNA reads TGTGCCAGTAGTATAGCGGGGGGCGGGGAGCTGTTTTTT. Translating it yields CASSIAGGGELFF.

The table lists this clone with a few counts. The chain uses TRBV7-2 and TRBJ2-5; D is perhaps TRBD1 (6 bases). Germline-derived CDR1 and CDR2 are SGHTA and FQGNSA. The CDR3 spans 15 residues. V was cut by 5 bases and J by 2 bases, with 15 bases left in between. As DNA, the CDR3 is TGTGCCAGCAGCCTTCGTGGGGACATTCAAGAGACCCAGTACTTC. Amino acids: CASSLRGDIQETQYF.

The chain's CDR3 is CASGDISNQPQHF. CDR3 DNA sequence: TGTGCCAGCGGGGACATTAGCAATCAGCCCCAGCATTTT. The chain has TRBV6-1 and TRBJ1-5, with D maybe TRBD1 (6 bases). The CDR3 is made up of 13 amino acids. Germline V lookup: CDR1 MNHNS, CDR2 SASEGT. Trimming stripped 8 bases from V and 0 bases from J, with 8 bases between.

This clone was detected only a few times. V and J are TRBV19 and TRBJ1-5; 8 bases are a match to TRBD1. Germline V gives CDR1 LNHDA, CDR2 SQIVND (reference sequence). V lost 5 bases to trimming and J lost 5 bases; unmatched junction nucleotides: 5. This CDR3 comprises 14 residues. The CDR3 sequence is CASSFRGPDQPQHF. The CDR3 nucleotides read TGTGCCAGTAGTTTCAGGGGGCCGGATCAGCCCCAGCATTTT.

This chain connects TRBV6-5 to TRBJ1-1, with a weak D call TRBD1 (6 bases). Germline assignment: CDR1 MNHEY and CDR2 SVGAGI. This CDR3 region has 13 residues. Deletions cut 4 bases from V and 1 base from J, with 7 bases between. The CDR3 coding sequence is TGTGCCAGCAGTTCAGGGGAGAACACTGAAGCTTTCTTT. It encodes CASSSGENTEAFF.